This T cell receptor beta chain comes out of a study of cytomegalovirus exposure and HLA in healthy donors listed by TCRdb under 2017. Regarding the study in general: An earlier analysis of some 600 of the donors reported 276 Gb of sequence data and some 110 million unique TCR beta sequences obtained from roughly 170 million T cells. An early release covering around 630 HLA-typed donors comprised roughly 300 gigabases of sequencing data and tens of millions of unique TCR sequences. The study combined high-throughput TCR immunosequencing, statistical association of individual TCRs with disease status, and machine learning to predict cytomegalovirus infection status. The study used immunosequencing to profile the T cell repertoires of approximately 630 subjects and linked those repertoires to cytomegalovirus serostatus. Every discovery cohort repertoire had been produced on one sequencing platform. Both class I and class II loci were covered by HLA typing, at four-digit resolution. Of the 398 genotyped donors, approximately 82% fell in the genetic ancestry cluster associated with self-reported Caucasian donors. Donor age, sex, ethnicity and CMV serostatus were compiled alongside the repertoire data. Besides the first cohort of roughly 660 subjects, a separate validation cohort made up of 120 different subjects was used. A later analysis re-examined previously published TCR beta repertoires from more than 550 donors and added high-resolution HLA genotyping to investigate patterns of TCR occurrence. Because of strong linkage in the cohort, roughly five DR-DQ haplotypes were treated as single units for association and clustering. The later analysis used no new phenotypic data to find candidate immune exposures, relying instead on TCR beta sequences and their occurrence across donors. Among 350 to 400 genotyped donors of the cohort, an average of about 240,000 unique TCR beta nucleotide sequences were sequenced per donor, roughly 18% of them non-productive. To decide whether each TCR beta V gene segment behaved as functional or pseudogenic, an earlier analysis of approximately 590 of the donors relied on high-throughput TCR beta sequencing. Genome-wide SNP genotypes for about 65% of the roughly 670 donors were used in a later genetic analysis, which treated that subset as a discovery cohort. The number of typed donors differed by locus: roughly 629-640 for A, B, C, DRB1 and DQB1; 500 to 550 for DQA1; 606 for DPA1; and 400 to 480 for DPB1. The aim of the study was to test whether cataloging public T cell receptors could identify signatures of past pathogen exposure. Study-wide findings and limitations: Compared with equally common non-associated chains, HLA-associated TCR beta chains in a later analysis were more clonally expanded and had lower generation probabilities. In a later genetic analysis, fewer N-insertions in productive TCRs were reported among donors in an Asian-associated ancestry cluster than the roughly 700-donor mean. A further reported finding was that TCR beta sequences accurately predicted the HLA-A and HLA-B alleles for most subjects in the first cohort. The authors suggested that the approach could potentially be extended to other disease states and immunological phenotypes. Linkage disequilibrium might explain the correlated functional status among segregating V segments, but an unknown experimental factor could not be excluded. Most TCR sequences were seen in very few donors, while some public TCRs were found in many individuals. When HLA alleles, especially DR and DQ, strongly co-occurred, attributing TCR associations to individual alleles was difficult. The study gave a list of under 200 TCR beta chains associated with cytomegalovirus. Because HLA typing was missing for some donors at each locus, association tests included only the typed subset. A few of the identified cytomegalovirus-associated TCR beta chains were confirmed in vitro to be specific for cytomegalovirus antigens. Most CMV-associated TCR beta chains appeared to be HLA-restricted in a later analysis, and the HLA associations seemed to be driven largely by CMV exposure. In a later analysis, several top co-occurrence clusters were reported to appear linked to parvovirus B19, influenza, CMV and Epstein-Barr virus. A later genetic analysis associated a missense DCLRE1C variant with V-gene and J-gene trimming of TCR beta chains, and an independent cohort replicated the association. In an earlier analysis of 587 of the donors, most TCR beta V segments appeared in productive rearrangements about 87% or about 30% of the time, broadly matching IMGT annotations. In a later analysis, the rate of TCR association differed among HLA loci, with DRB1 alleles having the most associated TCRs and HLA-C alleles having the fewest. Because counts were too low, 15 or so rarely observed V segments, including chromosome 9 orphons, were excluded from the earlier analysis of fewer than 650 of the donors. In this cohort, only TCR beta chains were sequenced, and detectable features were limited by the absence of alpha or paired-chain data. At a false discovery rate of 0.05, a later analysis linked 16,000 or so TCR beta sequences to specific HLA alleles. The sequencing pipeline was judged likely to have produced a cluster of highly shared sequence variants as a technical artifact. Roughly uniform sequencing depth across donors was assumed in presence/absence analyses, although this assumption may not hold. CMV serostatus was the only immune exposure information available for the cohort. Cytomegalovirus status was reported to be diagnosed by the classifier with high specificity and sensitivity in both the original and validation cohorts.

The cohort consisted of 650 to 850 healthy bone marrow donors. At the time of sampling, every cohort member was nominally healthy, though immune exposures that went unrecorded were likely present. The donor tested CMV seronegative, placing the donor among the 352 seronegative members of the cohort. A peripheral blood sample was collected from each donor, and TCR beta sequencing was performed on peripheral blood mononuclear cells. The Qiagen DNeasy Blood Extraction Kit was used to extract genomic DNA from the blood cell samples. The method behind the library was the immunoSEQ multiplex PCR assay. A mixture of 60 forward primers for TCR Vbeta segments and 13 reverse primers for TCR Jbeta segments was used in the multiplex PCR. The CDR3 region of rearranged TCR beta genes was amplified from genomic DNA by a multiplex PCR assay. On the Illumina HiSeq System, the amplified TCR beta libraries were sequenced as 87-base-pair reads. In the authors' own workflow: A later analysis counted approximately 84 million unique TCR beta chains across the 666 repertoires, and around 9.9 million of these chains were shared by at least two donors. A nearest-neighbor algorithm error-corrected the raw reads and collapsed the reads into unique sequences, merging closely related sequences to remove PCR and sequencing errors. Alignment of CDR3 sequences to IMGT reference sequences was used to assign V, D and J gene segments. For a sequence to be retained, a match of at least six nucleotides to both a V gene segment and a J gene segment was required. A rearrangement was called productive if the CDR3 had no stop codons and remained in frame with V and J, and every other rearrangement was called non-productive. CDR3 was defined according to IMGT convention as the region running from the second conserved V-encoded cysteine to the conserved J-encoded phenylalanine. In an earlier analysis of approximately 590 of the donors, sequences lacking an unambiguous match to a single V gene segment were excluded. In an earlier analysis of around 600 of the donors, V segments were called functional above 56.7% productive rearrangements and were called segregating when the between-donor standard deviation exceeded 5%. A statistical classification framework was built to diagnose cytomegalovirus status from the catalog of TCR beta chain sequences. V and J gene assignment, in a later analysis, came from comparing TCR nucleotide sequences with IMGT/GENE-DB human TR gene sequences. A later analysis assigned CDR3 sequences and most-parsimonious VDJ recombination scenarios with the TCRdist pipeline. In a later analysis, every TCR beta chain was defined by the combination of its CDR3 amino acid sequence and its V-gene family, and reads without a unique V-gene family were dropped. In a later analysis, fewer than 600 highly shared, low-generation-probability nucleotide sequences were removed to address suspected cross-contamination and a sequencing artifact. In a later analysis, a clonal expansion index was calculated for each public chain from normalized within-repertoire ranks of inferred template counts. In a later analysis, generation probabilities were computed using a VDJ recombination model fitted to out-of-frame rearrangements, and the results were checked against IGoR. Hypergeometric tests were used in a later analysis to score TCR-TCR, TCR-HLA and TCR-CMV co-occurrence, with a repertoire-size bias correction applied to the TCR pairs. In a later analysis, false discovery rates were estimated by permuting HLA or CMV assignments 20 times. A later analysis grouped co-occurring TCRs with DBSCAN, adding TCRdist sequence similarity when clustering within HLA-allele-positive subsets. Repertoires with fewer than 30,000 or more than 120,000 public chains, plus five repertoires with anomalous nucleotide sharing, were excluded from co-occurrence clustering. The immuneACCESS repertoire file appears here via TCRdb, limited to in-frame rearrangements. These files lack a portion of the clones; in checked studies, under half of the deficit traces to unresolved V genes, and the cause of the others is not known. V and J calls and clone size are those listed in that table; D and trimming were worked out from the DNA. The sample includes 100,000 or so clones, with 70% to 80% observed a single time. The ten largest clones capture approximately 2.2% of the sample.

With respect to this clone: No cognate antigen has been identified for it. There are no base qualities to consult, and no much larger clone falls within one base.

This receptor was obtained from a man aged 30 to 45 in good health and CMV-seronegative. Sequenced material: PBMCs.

The CDR3 protein: CASSPTGTPYNSPLHF. The bases are TGCGCCAGCAGCCCCACAGGGACCCCCTATAATTCACCCCTCCACTTT. The chain employs TRBV5-1 and TRBJ1-6, and TRBD1 may be the D gene, going by 6 matching bases. V gives up 4 bases and J gives up 2 bases, and the segment between their germline ends measures 13 bases. The CDR3 sequence holds 16 residues, the cysteine and phenylalanine included. The entry retains the CDR3 DNA only, 48 bases that are in frame from base 1. CDR1 and CDR2, per the germline V gene, are SGHRS and YFSETQ.